Sequencing of this T cell receptor (beta chain) was carried out in a study of T cell repertoires in cytomegalovirus infection. Study summary: Selection of CMV epitopes for the study included recently identified HLA-C-restricted and well-studied HLA-B-restricted ones. Public signatures in TCR beta pointed to CMV infection and matching HLA type.

TCRdb fed the reads into MiXCR, producing one record per CDR3 protein. Here the sample spans roughly 990,000 distinct CDR3 sequences, 25% to 40% being singletons. The CDR3 covers 15 residues. V lost 5 bases and J lost 6; bases outside the gene matches: 11. Germline-derived CDR1 and CDR2 are SGHVS and FNYEAQ. Only a few counts were recorded for this clonotype. The antigen is undetermined. Study findings and constraints: Ex vivo responses were dominated by HLA-C-restricted CMV-specific TCR beta clonotypes.

The rearrangement joins TRBV7-6 to TRBJ1-2; 8 bases are a match to TRBD1. The sequence was obtained from a human donor in good health (CMV status not recorded). Some clones in this sample may be carry-over from other donors' samples. The input for sequencing was cultured CD8+ T cells from PBMCs, taken from culture after CMV antigen stimulation. The CDR3 sequence: CASSPSPHRGNGYTF. CDR3 bases: TGTGCCAGCAGCCCCTCCCCCCACAGGGGGAATGGCTACACCTTC. Complete variable domain (other parts from reference TRBV7-6 and TRBJ1-2): GAGVSQSPRYKVTKRGQDVALRCDPISGHVSLYWYRQALGQGPEFLTYFNYEAQQDKSGLPNDRFSAERPEGSISTLTIQRTEQRDSAMYRCASSPSPHRGNGYTFGSGTRLTVV.